The 2 T cell receptor beta chains below were found in one sample sequenced in a study of blood T cell repertoires in COVID-19 (TCRdb year 2020). The method behind the library was the immunoSEQ multiplex PCR assay. TCRdb took over this immuneACCESS table, retaining in-frame rearrangements with V and J assigned. Such tables are incomplete; in checked studies, under half of the missing clones stem from an unresolved V gene, and the remainder is unexplained. The sample table holds around 200,000 clones, of which over 75% were seen once. The leading ten clones occupy approximately 5.9% of the sample. Input material: peripheral blood. The receptor source for this set is an elderly man with acute or convalescent COVID-19.

This clone was seen more than once but under ten times. The chain employs TRBV12-5 and TRBJ2-1; D may be TRBD2 (6 bases). Germline loops: CDR1 LGHNT, CDR2 FRNRAP. V was clipped by 7 bases and J by 3 bases, with 16 bases between them. This CDR3 is 15 amino acids long. The CDR3 loop reads CASAPGGGFYNEQFF. As DNA, the CDR3 is TGTGCTAGTGCCCCTGGTGGGGGGTTCTACAATGAGCAGTTCTTC. The whole variable domain, remainder taken from reference TRBV12-5 and TRBJ2-1, is DARVTQTPRHKVTEMGQEVTMRCQPILGHNTVFWYRQTMMQGLELLAYFRNRAPLDDSGMPKDRFSAEMPDATLATLKIQPSEPRDSAVYFCASAPGGGFYNEQFFGPGTRLTVL.

There are a few counts of this clone. The J gene is TRBJ1-1, the V gene TRBV12-3 or TRBV12-4, with a tentative D call TRBD1 (6 bases). The ends were cut back, 7 bases at V and 4 bases at J, with 13 bases in the middle. The CDR3 length is 13 residues. This CDR3 is CASKLQGTTEAFF. The CDR3 region has the DNA TGTGCCAGCAAGCTACAGGGTACCACTGAAGCTTTCTTT.